The clone carrying this T cell receptor beta chain was detected only a few times. The antigen remains undetermined. Unique molecular identifiers were used in preparing the TCRbeta library. TCRdb re-analysed the PCR reads in MiXCR, keeping a single row per CDR3 protein. The sample includes over 200,000 distinct CDR3 sequences, roughly 8.1% seen only once; the top ten take 35%. This CDR3 spans 12 amino acids. The V gene lost 2 bases and the J gene lost 1 base, with 0 bases spanning the gap. The data derive from a study of T-cell reconstitution after alpha-beta-depleted transplantation in children. General study results and limits: Counts and diversity of T cells one year after transplant came mostly from newly produced T cells. Recipient T cells and thymic progenitors that survived were the source of the high TCRbeta diversity seen at day 60 in some patients.

This chain uses TRBV12-3 or TRBV12-4 with TRBJ1-3; D unresolved. The receptor's source is a male patient aged 2-10 years who had a stem cell transplant for acute myeloid leukemia, so the T cells may come from the graft donor. The sequencing used PBMCs, mostly from graft donor cells, collected 360 days after TCRalphabeta/CD19-depleted stem cell transplant. The CDR3 nucleotides read TGTGCCAGCAGTTTATCTGGAAACACCATATATTTT. Its translation: CASSLSGNTIYF.